Listed below are T cell receptor beta chains from one sample, sequenced in a study of T cells in Graves' hyperthyroidism and ophthalmopathy. TCRdb re-derived calls from the multiplex PCR reads in MiXCR, one entry per CDR3 protein. The sample lists approximately 700,000 distinct CDR3 sequences, 15% to 20% occurring once. The sequenced sample was blood. The source of these receptors is a man younger than 30 with Graves' hyperthyroidism. Each CDR3 is given without its conserved first and last residue.

TRBJ2-2	TRBV27	ASSLMGQGSGELF
TRBJ2-7	TRBV12-3/TRBV12-4	ASNNRERGYEQY
TRBJ2-7	TRBV20-1	SARDSARRFLGEQY
TRBJ2-3	TRBV25-1	ASSESTEGVGDTQY
TRBJ2-4	TRBV2	ASLWDRAAKNIQY
TRBJ2-7	TRBV20-1	SASSDEQY
TRBJ2-3	TRBV7-9	ASSSTGGETDTQY
TRBJ2-7	TRBV20-1	SASILGLDEQY
TRBJ1-4	TRBV3-1	ASSQYGLREKLF
TRBJ2-5	TRBV4-1	ASSQRQGRNQETQY
TRBJ2-2	TRBV7-2	ASSLAAGGTGELF
TRBJ2-7	TRBV28	ASSLGTTLGQY
TRBJ2-1	TRBV28	ASSFMDINNEQF
TRBJ1-2	TRBV4-2	ASSQEVKKHNYGYT
TRBJ2-3	TRBV27	ASRQQGKADTQY
TRBJ1-1	TRBV28	ASSGRVKKNTEAF
TRBJ2-1	TRBV7-7	ASSDSSYNEQF
TRBJ1-5	TRBV30	AWSDPMTGDQPQH
TRBJ2-5	TRBV28	ASSLNGLAGGPETQY
TRBJ2-7	TRBV6-5	ASSYYSREGDEQY
TRBJ1-1	TRBV20-1	SARDGARVMNTEAF
TRBJ2-1	TRBV29-1	SGTGGTRGYYNEQF
TRBJ1-2	TRBV11-2	ASSLTAPDGYT
TRBJ2-1	TRBV11-3	ASSFVQVNGFGEQF
TRBJ2-6	TRBV11-2	ASSYLSSGANVLT
TRBJ2-5	TRBV27	ASAGTLRPETQY
TRBJ2-4	TRBV3-1	ASSQDPDIQY
TRBJ2-5	TRBV28	ASGSITGDETQY
TRBJ2-1	TRBV20-1	SAIVSSNEQF
TRBJ1-1	TRBV5-4	ASSLEQGGRAF
TRBJ2-1	TRBV6-1	ASSFPGQNEQF
TRBJ2-7	TRBV14	ASSQEGQYEQY
TRBJ1-2	TRBV28	ASMYAAYGYT
TRBJ2-7	TRBV28	ASTDRFYEQY
TRBJ2-7	TRBV7-9	ASSRGVELAGLSYEQY
TRBJ1-1	TRBV7-9	ASSFKGTEAF
TRBJ2-5	TRBV27	ASSPLQGKETQY
TRBJ2-1	TRBV7-8	ASSLRVAGSNEQF
TRBJ2-7	TRBV6-6	ASSYGAGAYSYEQY
TRBJ2-3	TRBV29-1	SVENRGTDTQY
TRBJ2-7	TRBV5-8	ASSRDPGRLSSYEQY
TRBJ2-7	TRBV25-1	ASPGGKRVTYEQY
TRBJ2-7	TRBV28	ASSLLTSGFTYEQY
TRBJ2-7	TRBV20-1	SARELAASYEQY
TRBJ2-3	TRBV7-8	ASSLSVRLAGADTQY
TRBJ1-2	TRBV28	ASSPPGYT
TRBJ1-4	TRBV11-2	ASSGRGSPNEKLF
TRBJ2-7	TRBV4-3	ASSQVWAGTHEQY
TRBJ2-3	TRBV19	ASSNRGKGTDTQY
TRBJ1-5	TRBV10-3	AISGTGDEPQH
TRBJ2-3	TRBV3-1	ASSHPPGQGSTDTQY
TRBJ2-1	TRBV29-1	SSSRNREVDEQF
TRBJ2-3	TRBV19	ASRLKRTSASTDTQY
TRBJ2-1	TRBV2	ASSADSTYNEQF
TRBJ2-3	TRBV28	ASITGLAWTDTQY
TRBJ1-2	TRBV29-1	SVEVGTGVYGYT
TRBJ2-7	TRBV7-6	ASSSGTGLYEQY
TRBJ1-1	TRBV6-2/TRBV6-3	ASRRGTANTEAF